This is a list of T cell receptor beta chains from one sample in a study of cytomegalovirus exposure and HLA in healthy donors. Some clones are missing from TCRdb's copy, which holds only in-frame ones; the method was immunoSEQ multiplex PCR. The profile shows some 120,000 clones, roughly 70% of them singletons. Sequencing used PBMCs. The origin of the receptors is a middle-aged woman in good health and CMV-seropositive. CDR3s include the opening cysteine and the closing phenylalanine or tryptophan. Fields, in order: D gene, V gene, J gene, clone size, CDR3 protein, CDR3 DNA. A D gene is named only where the DNA matches it firmly. Only part of the rows carry a size: once, few, many, or a class if the clone is expanded.

>-|TRBV4-3|TRBJ2-7|-
CASSQEKGGGYEQYF
TGCGCCAGCAGCCAAGAGAAGGGCGGAGGCTACGAGCAGTACTTC
>-|TRBV29-1|TRBJ1-1|-
CSISEWDTEAFF
TGCAGCATATCGGAGTGGGACACTGAAGCTTTCTTT
>TRBD1|TRBV27|TRBJ1-6|-
CASRQQGTGGNSPLHF
TGTGCCAGCAGGCAACAGGGGACAGGGGGAAATTCACCCCTCCACTTT
>-|TRBV27|TRBJ1-1|-
CASTNLQGNTEAFF
TGTGCCAGCACCAATTTGCAGGGTAACACTGAAGCTTTCTTT
>-|TRBV5-6|TRBJ2-1|-
CASSILQGAAYNEQFF
TGTGCCAGCAGCATACTACAGGGTGCTGCCTACAATGAGCAGTTCTTC
>TRBD1|TRBV5-1|TRBJ1-1|-
CASSWTGTGNTEAFF
TGCGCCAGCAGCTGGACCGGGACAGGGAACACTGAAGCTTTCTTT
>TRBD1|TRBV10-3|TRBJ1-4|-
CATGTGENEKLFF
TGTGCCACCGGGACAGGGGAAAATGAAAAACTGTTTTTT
>TRBD1|TRBV4-3|TRBJ2-6|-
CASSHPGHTGAGANVLTF
TGCGCCAGCAGCCATCCGGGCCACACAGGGGCTGGGGCCAACGTCCTGACTTTC
>TRBD1|TRBV7-3|TRBJ1-2|once
CASSSGTGDNYGYTF
TGTGCCAGCAGCTCCGGGACAGGAGACAACTATGGCTACACCTTC
>-|TRBV6-5|TRBJ1-1|-
CASSYSVQITEAFF
TGTGCCAGCAGTTACTCGGTCCAGATCACTGAAGCTTTCTTT
>TRBD1|TRBV6-5|TRBJ1-3|-
CASSYFPGGKDTIYF
TGTGCCAGCAGTTACTTCCCAGGGGGAAAGGACACCATATATTTT
>-|TRBV28|TRBJ1-2|once
CASNKQVSYGYTF
TGTGCCAGCAACAAACAGGTCTCCTATGGCTACACCTTC
>-|TRBV6-1|TRBJ2-7|-
CASNTGHRAYEQYF
TGTGCCAGCAATACGGGACACCGGGCCTACGAGCAGTACTTC
>-|TRBV4-1|TRBJ1-2|-
CASSQDLGGGYTF
TGCGCCAGCAGCCAAGACCTGGGAGGGGGCTACACCTTC
>-|TRBV15|TRBJ1-2|-
CATSRGQDYGYTF
TGTGCCACCAGCAGAGGACAGGACTATGGCTACACCTTC
>-|TRBV7-2|TRBJ2-2|once
CASSLVRTEGGELFF
TGTGCCAGCAGCTTAGTTAGGACAGAAGGCGGGGAGCTGTTTTTT
>TRBD2|TRBV5-1|TRBJ2-1|-
CASSLEGLAGSSYNEQFF
TGCGCCAGCAGCTTGGAGGGACTAGCGGGAAGCTCCTACAATGAGCAGTTCTTC
>-|TRBV5-1|TRBJ2-6|-
CASSLVDISSGANVLTF
TGCGCCAGCAGCTTGGTTGACATCTCCTCTGGGGCCAACGTCCTGACTTTC
>-|TRBV10-3|TRBJ1-1|-
CAISEYRVSTEAFF
TGTGCCATCAGTGAGTACAGGGTAAGCACTGAAGCTTTCTTT
>-|TRBV14|TRBJ2-7|-
CASSQLTGLYEQYF
TGTGCCAGCAGCCAATTAACCGGGTTATACGAGCAGTACTTC
>TRBD2|TRBV5-1|TRBJ2-1|few
CASSFSTSGNEQFF
TGCGCCAGCAGCTTCTCCACTAGCGGCAATGAGCAGTTCTTC
>-|TRBV7-8|TRBJ2-7|-
CASSWTAVTYEQYF
TGTGCCAGCAGCTGGACAGCCGTTACCTACGAGCAGTACTTC
>-|TRBV9|TRBJ2-7|-
CASSVEGSGAYEQYF
TGTGCCAGCAGCGTAGAAGGTAGCGGAGCTTACGAGCAGTACTTC
>TRBD1|TRBV5-4|TRBJ1-1|-
CASSFSGTGSTEAFF
TGTGCCAGCAGCTTTTCTGGGACAGGGTCCACTGAAGCTTTCTTT
>TRBD1|TRBV7-2|TRBJ2-7|-
CASSQGQGLSEQYF
TGTGCCAGCAGCCAGGGACAGGGGTTGTCCGAGCAGTACTTC
>TRBD2|TRBV4-2|TRBJ2-7|-
CASSRGTSGTSYEQYF
TGTGCCAGCAGCCGCGGGACTAGCGGGACATCCTACGAGCAGTACTTC
>TRBD2|TRBV4-1|TRBJ2-3|-
CASSLPTGGMVDTQYF
TGCGCCAGCAGCCTCCCCACCGGGGGGATGGTGGATACGCAGTATTTT
>-|TRBV6-1|TRBJ1-1|-
CATDTQMNTEAFF
TGTGCCACGGACACCCAGATGAACACTGAAGCTTTCTTT
>TRBD2|TRBV27|TRBJ2-3|-
CASRGLAGTDTQYF
TGTGCCAGCAGGGGACTAGCGGGAACAGATACGCAGTATTTT
>TRBD1|TRBV5-6|TRBJ2-1|-
CASSLPGQGRDEQFF
TGTGCCAGCAGCTTACCGGGACAGGGGCGGGATGAGCAGTTCTTC
>-|TRBV28|TRBJ1-2|few
CASSLWDTANYGYTF
TGTGCCAGCAGTTTATGGGACACAGCTAACTATGGCTACACCTTC